This T cell receptor (beta chain) is drawn from a study of T cell repertoires in cytomegalovirus infection. Study-wide context: Both CMV infection and a matching HLA type were indicated by public TCR beta signatures.

This clonotype showed up just a few times. Its target is not known. From germline, CDR1 is MNHEY and CDR2 SMNVEV (reference sequence). This CDR3 contains 17 residues. Deletions cut 3 bases from V and 2 bases from J, with 20 bases between. A single record per CDR3 protein comes from TCRdb applying MiXCR to the reads. The data contain about 900,000 distinct CDR3 sequences, 30% to 40% of them singletons. Study conclusions and caveats: HLA-C-restricted TCR beta clonotypes specific for CMV led the ex vivo response.

Sequenced material: cultured CD8+ T cells from PBMCs, taken from culture after CMV antigen stimulation. This chain uses TRBV27 with TRBJ2-7; possible D gene TRBD1, 6 bases. The source of this sequence is a human donor in good health (CMV status not recorded). Some clones in this sample may be carry-over from other donors' samples. This CDR3 reads CASSLPGPATGTYEQYF. CDR3 bases: TGTGCCAGCAGTTTGCCCGGCCCAGCGACAGGAACCTACGAGCAGTACTTC.